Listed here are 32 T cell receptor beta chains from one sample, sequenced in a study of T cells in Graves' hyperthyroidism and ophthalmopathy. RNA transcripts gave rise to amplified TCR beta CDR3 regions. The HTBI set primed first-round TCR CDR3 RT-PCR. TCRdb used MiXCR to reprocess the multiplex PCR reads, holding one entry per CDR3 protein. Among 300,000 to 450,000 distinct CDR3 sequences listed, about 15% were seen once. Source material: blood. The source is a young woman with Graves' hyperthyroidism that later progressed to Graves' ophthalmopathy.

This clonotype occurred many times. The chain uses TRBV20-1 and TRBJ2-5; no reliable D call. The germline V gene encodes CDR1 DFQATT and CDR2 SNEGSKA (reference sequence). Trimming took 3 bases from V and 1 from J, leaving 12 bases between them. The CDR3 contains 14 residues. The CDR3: CSASSPQRQETQYF. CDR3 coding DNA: TGCAGTGCTAGTTCCCCCCAACGCCAAGAGACCCAGTACTTC.

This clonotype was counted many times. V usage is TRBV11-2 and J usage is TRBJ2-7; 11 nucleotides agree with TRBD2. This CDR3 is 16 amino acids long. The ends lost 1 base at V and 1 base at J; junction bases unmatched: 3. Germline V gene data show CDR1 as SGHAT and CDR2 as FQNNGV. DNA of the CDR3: TGTGCCAGCAGCTTAGTGGGGACTAGCGGATCCTACGAGCAGTACTTC. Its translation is CASSLVGTSGSYEQYF. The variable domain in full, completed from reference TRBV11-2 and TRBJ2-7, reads EAGVAQSPRYKIIEKRQSVAFWCNPISGHATLYWYQQILGQGPKLLIQFQNNGVVDDSQLPKDRFSAERLKGVDSTLKIQPAKLEDSAVYLCASSLVGTSGSYEQYFGPGTRLTVT.

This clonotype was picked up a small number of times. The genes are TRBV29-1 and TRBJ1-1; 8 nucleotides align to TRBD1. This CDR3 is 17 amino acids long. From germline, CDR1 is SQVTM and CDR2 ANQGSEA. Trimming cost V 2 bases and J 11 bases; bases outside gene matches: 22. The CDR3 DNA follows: TGCAGCGTTGAATACGGGGGGGACAGGCCCTACACTCAGATCGCTTTCTTT. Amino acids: CSVEYGGDRPYTQIAFF.

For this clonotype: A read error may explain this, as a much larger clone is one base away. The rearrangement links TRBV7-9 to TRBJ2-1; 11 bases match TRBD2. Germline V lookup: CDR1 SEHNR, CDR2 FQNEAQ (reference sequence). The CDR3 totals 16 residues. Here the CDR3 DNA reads TGTGCCGGCAGCTCGACGACTAGCGGGGCATACAATGAGCAGTTCTTC. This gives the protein CAGSSTTSGAYNEQFF.

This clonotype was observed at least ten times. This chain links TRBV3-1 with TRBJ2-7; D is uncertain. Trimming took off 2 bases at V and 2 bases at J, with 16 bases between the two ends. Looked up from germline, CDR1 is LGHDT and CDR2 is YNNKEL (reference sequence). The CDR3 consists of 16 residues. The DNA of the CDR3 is TGTGCCAGCAGCCAAAACAGTTTCGATGCGCCCTACGAGCAGTACTTC. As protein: CASSQNSFDAPYEQYF.

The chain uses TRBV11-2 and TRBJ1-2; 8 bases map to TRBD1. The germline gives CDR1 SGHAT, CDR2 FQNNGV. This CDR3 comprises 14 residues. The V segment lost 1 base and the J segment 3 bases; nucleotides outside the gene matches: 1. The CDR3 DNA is TGTGCCAGCAGCTTAGGACAGGGGTACTATGGCTACACCTTC. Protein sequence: CASSLGQGYYGYTF. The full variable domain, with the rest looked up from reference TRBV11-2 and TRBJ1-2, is EAGVAQSPRYKIIEKRQSVAFWCNPISGHATLYWYQQILGQGPKLLIQFQNNGVVDDSQLPKDRFSAERLKGVDSTLKIQPAKLEDSAVYLCASSLGQGYYGYTFGSGTRLTVV.

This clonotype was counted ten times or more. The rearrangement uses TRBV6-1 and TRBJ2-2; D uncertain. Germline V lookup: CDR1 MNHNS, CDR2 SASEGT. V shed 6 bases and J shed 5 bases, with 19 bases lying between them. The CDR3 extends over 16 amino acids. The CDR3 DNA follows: TGTGCCAGCAGACCAACCTTAGCCTCTTTGACCGGGGAGCTGTTTTTT. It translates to CASRPTLASLTGELFF.

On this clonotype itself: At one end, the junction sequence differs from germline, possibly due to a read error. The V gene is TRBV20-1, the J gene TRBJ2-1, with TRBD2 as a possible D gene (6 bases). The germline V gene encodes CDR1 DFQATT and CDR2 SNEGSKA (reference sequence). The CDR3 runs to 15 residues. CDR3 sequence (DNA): TGCAGTGCTAGAGATCCCAAACTAGCTTACAATGAGCAGCTCTTC. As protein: CSARDPKLAYNEQLF.

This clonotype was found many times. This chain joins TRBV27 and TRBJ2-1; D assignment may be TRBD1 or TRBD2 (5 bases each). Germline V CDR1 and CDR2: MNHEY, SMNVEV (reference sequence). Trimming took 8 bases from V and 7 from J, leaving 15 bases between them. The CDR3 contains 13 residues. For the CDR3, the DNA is TGTGCCAGCCAGGGACCCCCCGTAAATGAGCAGTTCTTC. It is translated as CASQGPPVNEQFF.

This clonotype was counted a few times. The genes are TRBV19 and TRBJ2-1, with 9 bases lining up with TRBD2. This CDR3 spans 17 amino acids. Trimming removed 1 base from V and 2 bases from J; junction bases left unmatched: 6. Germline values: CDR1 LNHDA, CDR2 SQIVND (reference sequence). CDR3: CASSIGNAGGPYNEQFF. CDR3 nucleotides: TGTGCCAGTAGTATAGGGAACGCGGGAGGGCCCTACAATGAGCAGTTCTTC.

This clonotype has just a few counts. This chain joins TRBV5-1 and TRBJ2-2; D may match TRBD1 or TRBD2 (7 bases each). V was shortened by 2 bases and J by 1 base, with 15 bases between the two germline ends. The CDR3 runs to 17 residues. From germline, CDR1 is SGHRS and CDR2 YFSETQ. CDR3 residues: CASSFDREGWNTGELFF. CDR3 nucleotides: TGCGCCAGCAGCTTCGACAGGGAGGGTTGGAACACCGGGGAGCTGTTTTTT.

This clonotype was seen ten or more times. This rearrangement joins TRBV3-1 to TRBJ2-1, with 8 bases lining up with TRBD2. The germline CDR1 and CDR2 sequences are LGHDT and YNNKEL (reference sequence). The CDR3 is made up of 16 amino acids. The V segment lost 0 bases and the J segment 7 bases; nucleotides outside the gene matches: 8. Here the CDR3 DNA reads TGTGCCAGCAGCCAAGATCGGGGACTAGAAGGGAATGAGCAGTTCTTC. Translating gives CASSQDRGLEGNEQFF.

The CDR3 is CSAYNPGGRDREQFF. The CDR3, as DNA: TGCAGTGCCTACAACCCAGGGGGCCGGGACCGTGAGCAGTTCTTC. The V gene is TRBV20-1, the J gene TRBJ2-1; 8 positions agree with TRBD1. The CDR3 covers 15 residues. J was trimmed by 9 bases and V by 6 bases; bases with no gene match: 16. The germline V gene has CDR1 DFQATT and CDR2 SNEGSKA (reference sequence).

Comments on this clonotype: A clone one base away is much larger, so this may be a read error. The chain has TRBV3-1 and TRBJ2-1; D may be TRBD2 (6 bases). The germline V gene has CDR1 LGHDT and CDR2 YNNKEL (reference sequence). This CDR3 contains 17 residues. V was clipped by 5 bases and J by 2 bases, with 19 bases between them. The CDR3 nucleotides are TGTGCCAGCAGCGGGCCTGGGGGGACGGGGGCCTACAATGAGCAGTTCTTC. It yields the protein CASSGPGGTGAYNEQFF.

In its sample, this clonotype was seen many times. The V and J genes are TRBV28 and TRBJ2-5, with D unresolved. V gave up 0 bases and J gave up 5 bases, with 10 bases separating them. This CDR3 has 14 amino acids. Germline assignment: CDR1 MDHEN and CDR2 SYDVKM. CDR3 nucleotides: TGTGCCAGCAGTTTATGGGGCCAGCAGGAGACCCAGTACTTC. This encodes CASSLWGQQETQYF.

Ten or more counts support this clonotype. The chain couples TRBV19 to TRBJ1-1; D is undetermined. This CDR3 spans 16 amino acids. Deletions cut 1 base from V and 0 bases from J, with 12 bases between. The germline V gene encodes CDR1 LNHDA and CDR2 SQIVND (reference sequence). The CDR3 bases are TGTGCCAGTAGTATAGTATTCCGTGGGATGAACACTGAAGCTTTCTTT. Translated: CASSIVFRGMNTEAFF.

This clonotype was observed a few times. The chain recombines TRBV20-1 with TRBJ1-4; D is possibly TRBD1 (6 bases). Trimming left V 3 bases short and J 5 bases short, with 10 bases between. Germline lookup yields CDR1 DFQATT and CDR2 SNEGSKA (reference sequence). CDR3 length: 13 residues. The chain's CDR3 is CSASRDKNEKLFF. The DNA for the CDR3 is TGCAGTGCTAGCCGGGACAAGAATGAAAAACTGTTTTTT.

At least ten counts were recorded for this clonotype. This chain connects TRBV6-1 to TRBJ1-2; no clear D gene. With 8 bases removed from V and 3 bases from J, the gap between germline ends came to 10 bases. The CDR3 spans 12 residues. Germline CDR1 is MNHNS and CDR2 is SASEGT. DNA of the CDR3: TGTGCCAGCGCGGTCAGCCACTATGGCTACACCTTC. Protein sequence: CASAVSHYGYTF.

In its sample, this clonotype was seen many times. CDR3 DNA sequence: TGTGCCAGCAGTGGGCTTCGGGGTGGCGATGAGCAGTTCTTC. It translates to CASSGLRGGDEQFF. The rearrangement uses TRBV12-3 or TRBV12-4 and TRBJ2-1; D is possibly TRBD2 (5 bases). The CDR3 sequence is 14 residues long. Trimming took 5 bases from V and 8 from J, leaving 16 bases between them.

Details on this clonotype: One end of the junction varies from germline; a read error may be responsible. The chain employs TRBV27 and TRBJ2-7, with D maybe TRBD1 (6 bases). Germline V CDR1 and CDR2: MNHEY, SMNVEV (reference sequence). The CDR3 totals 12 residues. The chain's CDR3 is CPSMDSSYEQYF. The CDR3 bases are TGTCCCAGCATGGACAGCTCCTACGAGCAGTACTTC.

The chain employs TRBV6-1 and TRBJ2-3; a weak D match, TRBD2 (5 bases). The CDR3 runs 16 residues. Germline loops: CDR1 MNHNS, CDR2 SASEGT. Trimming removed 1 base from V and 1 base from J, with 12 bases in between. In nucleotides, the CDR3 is TGTGCCAGCAGTGAAGTCGGGCTCGGGGGCACAGATACGCAGTATTTT. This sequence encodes CASSEVGLGGTDTQYF.

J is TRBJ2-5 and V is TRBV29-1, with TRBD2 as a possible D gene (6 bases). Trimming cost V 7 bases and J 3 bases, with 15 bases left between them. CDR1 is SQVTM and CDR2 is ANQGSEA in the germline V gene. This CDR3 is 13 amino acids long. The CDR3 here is CSGKGGEKETQYF. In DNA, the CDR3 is TGCAGCGGTAAGGGAGGTGAAAAAGAGACCCAGTACTTC.

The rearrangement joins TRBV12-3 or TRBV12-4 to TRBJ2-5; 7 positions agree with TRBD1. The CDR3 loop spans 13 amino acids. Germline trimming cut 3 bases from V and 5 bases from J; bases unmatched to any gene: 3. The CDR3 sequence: CASSFRGPETQYF. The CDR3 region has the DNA TGTGCCAGCAGTTTTAGGGGGCCTGAGACCCAGTACTTC.

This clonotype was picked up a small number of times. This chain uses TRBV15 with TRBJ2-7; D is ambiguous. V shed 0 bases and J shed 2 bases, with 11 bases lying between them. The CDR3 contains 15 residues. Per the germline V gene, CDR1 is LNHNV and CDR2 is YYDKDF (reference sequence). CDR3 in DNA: TGTGCCACCAGCAGAGATAAGTTGGGCCCCTACGAGCAGTACTTC. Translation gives CATSRDKLGPYEQYF.

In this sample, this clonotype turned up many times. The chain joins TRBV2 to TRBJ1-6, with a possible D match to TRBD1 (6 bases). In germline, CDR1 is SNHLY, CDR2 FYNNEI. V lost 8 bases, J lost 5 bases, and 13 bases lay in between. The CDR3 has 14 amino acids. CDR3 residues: CASGSGADNSPLHF. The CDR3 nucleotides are TGTGCCAGCGGCTCAGGGGCCGATAATTCACCCCTCCACTTT.

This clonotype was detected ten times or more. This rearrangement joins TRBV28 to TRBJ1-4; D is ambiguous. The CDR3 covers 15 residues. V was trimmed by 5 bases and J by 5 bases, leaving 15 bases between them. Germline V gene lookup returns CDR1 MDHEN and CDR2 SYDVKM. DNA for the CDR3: TGTGCCAGCAGTCCCCATGGACGGGGAAATGAAAAACTGTTTTTT. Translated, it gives CASSPHGRGNEKLFF. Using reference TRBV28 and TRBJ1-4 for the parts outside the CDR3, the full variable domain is DVKVTQSSRYLVKRTGEKVFLECVQDMDHENMFWYRQDPGLGLRLIYFSYDVKMKEKGDIPEGYSVSREKKERFSLILESASTNQTSMYLCASSPHGRGNEKLFFGSGTQLSVL.

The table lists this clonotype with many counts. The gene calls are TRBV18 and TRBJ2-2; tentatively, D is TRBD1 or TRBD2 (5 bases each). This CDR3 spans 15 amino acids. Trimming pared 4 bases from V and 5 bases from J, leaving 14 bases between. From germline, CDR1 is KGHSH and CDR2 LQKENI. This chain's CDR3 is CASSRDRSQTGELFF. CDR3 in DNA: TGTGCCAGCTCACGGGACCGATCCCAAACCGGGGAGCTGTTTTTT.

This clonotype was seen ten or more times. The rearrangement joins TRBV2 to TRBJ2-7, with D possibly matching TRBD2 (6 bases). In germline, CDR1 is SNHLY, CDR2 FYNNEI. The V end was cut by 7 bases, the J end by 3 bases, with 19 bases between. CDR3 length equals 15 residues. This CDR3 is CASMLAGNELYEQYF. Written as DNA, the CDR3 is TGTGCCAGCATGCTTGCGGGGAATGAGCTCTACGAGCAGTACTTC.

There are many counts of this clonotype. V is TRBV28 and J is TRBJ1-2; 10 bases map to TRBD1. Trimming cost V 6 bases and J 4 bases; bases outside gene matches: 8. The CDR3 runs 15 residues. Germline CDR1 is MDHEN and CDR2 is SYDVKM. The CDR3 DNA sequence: TGTGCCAGCAGCATAGGGACAGGGGTGACCTATGGCTACACCTTC. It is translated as CASSIGTGVTYGYTF.

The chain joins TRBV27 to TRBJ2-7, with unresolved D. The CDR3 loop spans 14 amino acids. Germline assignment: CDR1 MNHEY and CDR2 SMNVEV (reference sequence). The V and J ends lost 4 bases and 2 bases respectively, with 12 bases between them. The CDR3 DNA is TGTGCCAGCAGTTCCTTGACACCCCCCTACGAGCAGTACTTC. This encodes CASSSLTPPYEQYF.

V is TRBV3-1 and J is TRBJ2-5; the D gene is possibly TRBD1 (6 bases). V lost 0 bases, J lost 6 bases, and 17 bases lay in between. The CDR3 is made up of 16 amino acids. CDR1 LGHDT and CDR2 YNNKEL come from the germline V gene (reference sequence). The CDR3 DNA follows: TGTGCCAGCAGCCAAGACGAGACAGGAGCCTTTCAGACCCAGTACTTC. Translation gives CASSQDETGAFQTQYF.

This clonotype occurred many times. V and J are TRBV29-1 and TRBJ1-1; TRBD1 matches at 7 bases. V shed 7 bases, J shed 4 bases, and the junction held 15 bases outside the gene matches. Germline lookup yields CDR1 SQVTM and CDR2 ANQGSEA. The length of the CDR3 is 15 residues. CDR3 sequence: CSARSQGGGSTEAFF. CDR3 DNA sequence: TGCAGCGCCCGCTCCCAGGGGGGGGGAAGCACTGAAGCTTTCTTT.